The source of this T cell receptor (beta chain) is a study of lymphopenia after photon versus proton radiotherapy. Notes on the study in general: Better survival with proton therapy was suggested as possible, not demonstrated. After the lymphocyte nadir, photon-treated repertoires showed oligoclonal expansion, especially of CD8+ Temra cells.

The CDR3 contains 11 residues. With 1 base removed from V and 7 bases from J, the gap between germline ends came to 2 bases. The germline V gene encodes CDR1 SGHAT and CDR2 FQDESV (reference sequence). Comments on this clone: What it binds is unknown.

Generated by immunoSEQ multiplex PCR, the TCRdb table keeps only in-frame clones and is missing some. Of roughly 36,000 clones listed, 90% are singletons. Sequencing was performed on peripheral blood, taken from a patient treated with photon-based radiotherapy. The chain combines TRBV11-1 with TRBJ2-1; D uncertain. The source of this sequence is a woman aged 45-59 years with pancreatic cancer. The CDR3 sequence is CASSLGNEQFF. CDR3 DNA: TGTGCCAGCAGCTTAGGAAATGAGCAGTTCTTC.